This TCR beta chain appears in the sequencing data of a study of cytomegalovirus exposure and HLA in healthy donors. Notes on the study in general: Later on, an analysis tied approximately 15,000 TCR beta sequences to HLA alleles at 0.05 false discovery rate.

Of note for this clone: Its specificity is not known.

The PCR employed 60 Vbeta primers together with 13 Jbeta primers. Sequencing was performed with immunoSEQ multiplex PCR; in TCRdb, only in-frame clones are kept and a portion is missing. This table holds some 200,000 clones, less than 80% found once. The CDR3 is made up of 14 amino acids. CDR1 SNHLY and CDR2 FYNNEI come from the germline V gene. V lost 6 bases to trimming and J lost 2 bases; unmatched junction nucleotides: 4. The source of this sequence is a girl aged 2-10 years in good health and CMV-seronegative. This chain connects TRBV2 to TRBJ2-3; 8 nucleotides agree with TRBD2. Sequencing was performed on PBMCs. The CDR3: CASRNSGTTDTQYF. CDR3 sequence (DNA): TGTGCCAGCAGGAATAGCGGGACCACAGATACGCAGTATTTT.